These 3 T cell receptor beta chains were sequenced from one sample in a study of cytomegalovirus exposure and HLA in healthy donors. The method was immunoSEQ multiplex PCR; TCRdb's version includes in-frame clones alone and lacks a portion of them. Of roughly 250,000 clones listed, 86% are singletons. Sequencing used PBMCs. The receptor set was obtained from a woman aged 30 to 39 in good health and CMV-seropositive.

The chain has TRBV6-1 and TRBJ1-4; perhaps TRBD1 as D (6 bases). Germline CDR1 reads MNHNS; CDR2 reads SASEGT. The CDR3 loop spans 13 amino acids. Trimming removed 10 bases at V and 6 bases at J, with 15 bases between. The CDR3 loop is CATKQGIHEKLFF. CDR3 DNA: TGTGCCACCAAACAGGGAATACATGAAAAACTGTTTTTT.

In its sample, this clone was seen a few times. The J gene is TRBJ2-7, the V gene TRBV4-1, with D hard to call. Trimming took 2 bases from V and 2 from J, leaving 10 bases between them. Germline loops: CDR1 MGHRA, CDR2 YSYEKL. The CDR3 runs 14 residues. Here the CDR3 DNA reads TGCGCCAGCAGCCAAATTAGACTCACCTACGAGCAGTACTTC. Translated, it gives CASSQIRLTYEQYF.

The rearrangement uses TRBV5-1 and TRBJ1-3; 7 bases map to TRBD1. J was trimmed by 0 bases and V by 0 bases; bases with no gene match: 6. The CDR3 consists of 17 residues. From germline, CDR1 is SGHRS and CDR2 YFSETQ. The CDR3 sequence is CASSLGDRESSGNTIYF. The CDR3 region has the DNA TGCGCCAGCAGCTTGGGGGACAGAGAAAGCTCTGGAAACACCATATATTTT.